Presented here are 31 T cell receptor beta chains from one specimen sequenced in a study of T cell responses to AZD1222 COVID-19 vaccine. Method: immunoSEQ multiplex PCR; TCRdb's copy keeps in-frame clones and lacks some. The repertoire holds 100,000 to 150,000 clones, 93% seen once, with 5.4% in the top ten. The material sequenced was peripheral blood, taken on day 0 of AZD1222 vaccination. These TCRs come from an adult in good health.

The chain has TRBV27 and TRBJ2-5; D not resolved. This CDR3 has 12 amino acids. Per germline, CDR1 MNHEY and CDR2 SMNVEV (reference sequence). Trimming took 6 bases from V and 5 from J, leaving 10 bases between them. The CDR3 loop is CASSPLGETQYF. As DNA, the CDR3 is TGTGCCAGCAGCCCGCTGGGGGAGACCCAGTACTTC.

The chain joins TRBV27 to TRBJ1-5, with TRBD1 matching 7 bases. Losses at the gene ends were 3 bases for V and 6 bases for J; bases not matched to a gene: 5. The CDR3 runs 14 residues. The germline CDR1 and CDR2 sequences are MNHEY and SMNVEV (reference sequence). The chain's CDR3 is CASSFVQGGQPQHF. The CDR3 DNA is TGTGCCAGCAGTTTCGTGCAGGGGGGTCAGCCCCAGCATTTT.

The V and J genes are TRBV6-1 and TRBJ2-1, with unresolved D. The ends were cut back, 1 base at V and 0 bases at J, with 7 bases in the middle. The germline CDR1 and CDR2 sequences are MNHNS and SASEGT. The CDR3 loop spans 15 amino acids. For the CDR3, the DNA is TGTGCCAGCAGTGAAGAGATGACCTCCTACAATGAGCAGTTCTTC. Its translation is CASSEEMTSYNEQFF.

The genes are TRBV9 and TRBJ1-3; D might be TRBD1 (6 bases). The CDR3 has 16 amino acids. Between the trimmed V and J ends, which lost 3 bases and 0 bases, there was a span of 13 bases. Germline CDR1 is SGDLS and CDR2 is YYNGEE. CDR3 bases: TGTGCCAGCAGCGGGACAGTTTCGTCCTCTGGAAACACCATATATTTT. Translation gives CASSGTVSSSGNTIYF.

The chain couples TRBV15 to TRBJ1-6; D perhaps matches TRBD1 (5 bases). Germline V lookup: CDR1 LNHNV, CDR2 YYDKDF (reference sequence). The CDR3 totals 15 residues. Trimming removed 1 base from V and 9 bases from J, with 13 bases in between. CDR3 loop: CATSRVGQGGSPLHF. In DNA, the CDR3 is TGTGCCACCAGCAGAGTAGGGCAGGGAGGTTCACCCCTCCACTTT.

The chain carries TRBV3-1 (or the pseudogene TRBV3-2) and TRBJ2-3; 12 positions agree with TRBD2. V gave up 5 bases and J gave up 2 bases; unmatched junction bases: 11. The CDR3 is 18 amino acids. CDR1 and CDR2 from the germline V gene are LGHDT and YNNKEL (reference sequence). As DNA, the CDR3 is TGTGCCAGCAGCTCAAACTACGGACTAGCGGGGACCACAGATACGCAGTATTTT. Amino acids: CASSSNYGLAGTTDTQYF.

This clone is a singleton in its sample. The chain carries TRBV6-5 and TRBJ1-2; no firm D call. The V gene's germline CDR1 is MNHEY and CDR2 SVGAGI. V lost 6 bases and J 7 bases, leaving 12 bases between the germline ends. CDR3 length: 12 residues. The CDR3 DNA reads TGTGCCAGCAGCCTAATAGGCTCTGGCTACACCTTC. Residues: CASSLIGSGYTF.

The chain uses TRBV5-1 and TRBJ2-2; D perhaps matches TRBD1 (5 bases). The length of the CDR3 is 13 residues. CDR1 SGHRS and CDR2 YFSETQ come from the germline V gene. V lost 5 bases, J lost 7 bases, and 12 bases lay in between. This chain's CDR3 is CASSQDTLGELFF. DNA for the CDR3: TGCGCCAGCAGTCAGGACACGCTCGGGGAGCTGTTTTTT.

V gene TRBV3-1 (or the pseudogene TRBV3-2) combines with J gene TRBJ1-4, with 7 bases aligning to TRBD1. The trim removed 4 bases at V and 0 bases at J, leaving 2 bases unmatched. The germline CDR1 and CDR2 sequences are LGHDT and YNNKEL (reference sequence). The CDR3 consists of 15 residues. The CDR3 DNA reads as TGTGCCAGCAGCCCCCAGGGGGCAACTAATGAAAAACTGTTTTTT. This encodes CASSPQGATNEKLFF.

CDR3 DNA sequence: TGCAGCGCCACACAGAGTAATGAAAAACTGTTTTTT. Residues: CSATQSNEKLFF. J is TRBJ1-4 and V is TRBV29-1; the D is unclear. There are 12 residues in the CDR3. The V gene lost 7 bases and the J gene lost 4 bases, with 10 bases spanning the gap. Germline V gene data show CDR1 as SQVTM and CDR2 as ANQGSEA.

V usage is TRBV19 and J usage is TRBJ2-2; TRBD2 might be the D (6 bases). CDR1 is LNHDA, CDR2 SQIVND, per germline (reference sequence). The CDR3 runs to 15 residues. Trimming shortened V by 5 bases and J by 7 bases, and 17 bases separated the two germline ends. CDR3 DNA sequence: TGTGCCAGTAGTGCGGGACCGCAGTTAGGCGGGGAGCTGTTTTTT. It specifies CASSAGPQLGGELFF.

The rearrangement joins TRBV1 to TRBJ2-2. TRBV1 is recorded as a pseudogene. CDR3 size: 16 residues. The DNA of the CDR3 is TGCACCAGCAGCCAAGATAATGGGGGTGGGAGCCGGGAGCTGTTTTTT. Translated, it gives CTSSQDNGGGSRELFF.

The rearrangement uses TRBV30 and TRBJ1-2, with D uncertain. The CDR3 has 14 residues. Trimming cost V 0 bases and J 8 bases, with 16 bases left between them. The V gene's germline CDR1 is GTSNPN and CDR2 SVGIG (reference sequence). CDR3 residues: CAWSVLKGARGYTF. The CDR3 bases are TGTGCCTGGAGTGTACTTAAGGGTGCTCGGGGCTACACCTTC.

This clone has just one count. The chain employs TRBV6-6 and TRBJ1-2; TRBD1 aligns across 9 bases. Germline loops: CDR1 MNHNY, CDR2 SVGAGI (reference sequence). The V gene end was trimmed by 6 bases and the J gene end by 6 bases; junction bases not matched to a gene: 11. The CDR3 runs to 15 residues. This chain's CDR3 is CASSDTGGIGNGYTF. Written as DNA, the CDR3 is TGTGCCAGCAGCGATACAGGGGGCATAGGGAATGGCTACACCTTC.

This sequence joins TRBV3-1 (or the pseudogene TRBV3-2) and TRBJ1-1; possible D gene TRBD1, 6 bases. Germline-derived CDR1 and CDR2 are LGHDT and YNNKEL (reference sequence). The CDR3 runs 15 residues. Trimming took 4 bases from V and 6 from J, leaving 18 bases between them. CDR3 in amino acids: CASSPPTGGSAEAFF. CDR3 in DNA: TGTGCCAGCAGCCCTCCGACAGGAGGGAGTGCTGAAGCTTTCTTT.

In DNA form, the CDR3 reads TGCGCCAGCAGTCGTCGTTCCAGCTATGGCTACACCTTC. Translating it yields CASSRRSSYGYTF. The V gene is TRBV10-1, the J gene TRBJ1-2; the D is unclear. Per germline, CDR1 WNHNN and CDR2 SYGVQD (reference sequence). V gave up 5 bases and J gave up 4 bases, with 11 bases separating them. The CDR3 covers 13 residues.

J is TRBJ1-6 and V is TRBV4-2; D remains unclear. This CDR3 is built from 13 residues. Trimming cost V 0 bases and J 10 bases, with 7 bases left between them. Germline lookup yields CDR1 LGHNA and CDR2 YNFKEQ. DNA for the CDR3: TGTGCCAGCAGCCAAGAGTGGTCATCACCCCTCCACTTT. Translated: CASSQEWSSPLHF.

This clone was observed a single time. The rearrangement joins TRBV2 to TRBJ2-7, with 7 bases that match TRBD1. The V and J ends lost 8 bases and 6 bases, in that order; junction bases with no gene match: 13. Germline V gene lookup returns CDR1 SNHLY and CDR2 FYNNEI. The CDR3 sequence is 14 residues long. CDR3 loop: CASRNFGQVSEQYF. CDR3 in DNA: TGTGCCAGCCGAAACTTCGGACAGGTGTCCGAGCAGTACTTC.

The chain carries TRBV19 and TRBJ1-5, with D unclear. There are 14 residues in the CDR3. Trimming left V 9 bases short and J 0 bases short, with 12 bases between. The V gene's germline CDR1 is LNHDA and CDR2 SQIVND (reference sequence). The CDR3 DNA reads TGTGCCAGCCGGAGAGAGTATAGCAATCAGCCCCAGCATTTT. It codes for CASRREYSNQPQHF.

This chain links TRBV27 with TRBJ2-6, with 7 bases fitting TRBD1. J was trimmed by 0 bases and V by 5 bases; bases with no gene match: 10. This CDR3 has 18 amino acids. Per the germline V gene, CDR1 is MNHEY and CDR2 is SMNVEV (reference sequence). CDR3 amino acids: CASSPYVTGVSGANVLTF. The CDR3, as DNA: TGTGCCAGCAGTCCATATGTTACAGGGGTCTCTGGGGCCAACGTCCTGACTTTC. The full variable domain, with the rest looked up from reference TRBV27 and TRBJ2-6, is EAQVTQNPRYLITVTGKKLTVTCSQNMNHEYMSWYRQDPGLGLRQIYYSMNVEVTDKGDVPEGYKVSRKEKRNFPLILESPSPNQTSLYFCASSPYVTGVSGANVLTFGAGSRLTVL.

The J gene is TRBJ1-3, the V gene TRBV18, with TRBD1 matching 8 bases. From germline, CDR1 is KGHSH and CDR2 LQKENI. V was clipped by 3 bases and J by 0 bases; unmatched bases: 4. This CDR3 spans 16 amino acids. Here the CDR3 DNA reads TGTGCCAGCTCACCGCAGGGGGCCGCCTCTGGAAACACCATATATTTT. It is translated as CASSPQGAASGNTIYF.

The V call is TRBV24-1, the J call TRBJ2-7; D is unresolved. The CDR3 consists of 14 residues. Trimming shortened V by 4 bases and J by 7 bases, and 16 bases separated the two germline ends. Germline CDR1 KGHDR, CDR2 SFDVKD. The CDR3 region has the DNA TGTGCCACCAGTGACACAGAGGAAGGTAGGGAGCAGTACTTC. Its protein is CATSDTEEGREQYF.

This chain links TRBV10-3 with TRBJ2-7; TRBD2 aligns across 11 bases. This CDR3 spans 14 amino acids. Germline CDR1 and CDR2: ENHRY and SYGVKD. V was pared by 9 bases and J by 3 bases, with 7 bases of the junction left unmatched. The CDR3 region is CAISKGLADYEQYF. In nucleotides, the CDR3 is TGTGCCATTTCGAAGGGACTAGCGGACTACGAGCAGTACTTC.

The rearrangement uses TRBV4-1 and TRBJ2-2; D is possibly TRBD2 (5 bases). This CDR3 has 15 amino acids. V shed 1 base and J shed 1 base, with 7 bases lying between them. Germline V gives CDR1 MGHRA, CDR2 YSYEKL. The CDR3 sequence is CASSQGTWNTGELFF. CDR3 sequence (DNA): TGCGCCAGCAGCCAAGGGACTTGGAACACCGGGGAGCTGTTTTTT.

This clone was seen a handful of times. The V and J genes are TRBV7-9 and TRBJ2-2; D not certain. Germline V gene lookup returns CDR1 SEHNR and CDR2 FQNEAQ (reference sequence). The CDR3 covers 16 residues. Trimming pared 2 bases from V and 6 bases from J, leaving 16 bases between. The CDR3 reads CASSLSVGWVAGELFF. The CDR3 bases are TGTGCCAGCAGCTTATCGGTGGGATGGGTCGCCGGGGAGCTGTTTTTT.

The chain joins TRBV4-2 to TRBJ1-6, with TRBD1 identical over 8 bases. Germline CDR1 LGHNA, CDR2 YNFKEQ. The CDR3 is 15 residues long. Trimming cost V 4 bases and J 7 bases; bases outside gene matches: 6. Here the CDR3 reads CASSPLGQDNSPLHF. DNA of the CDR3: TGTGCCAGCAGCCCTCTGGGACAGGACAATTCACCCCTCCACTTT.

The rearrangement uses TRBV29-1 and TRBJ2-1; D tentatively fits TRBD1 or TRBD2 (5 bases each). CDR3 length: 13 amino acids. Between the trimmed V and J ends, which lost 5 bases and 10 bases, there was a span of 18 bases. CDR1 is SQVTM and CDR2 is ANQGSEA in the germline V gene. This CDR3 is CSVSTFWDREQFF. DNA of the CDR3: TGCAGCGTTTCTACCTTTTGGGACCGGGAGCAGTTCTTC.

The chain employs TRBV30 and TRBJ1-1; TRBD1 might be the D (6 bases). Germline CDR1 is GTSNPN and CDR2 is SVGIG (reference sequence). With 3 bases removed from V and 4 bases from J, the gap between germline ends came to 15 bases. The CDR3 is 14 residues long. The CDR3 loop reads CAWRDTGTGTEAFF. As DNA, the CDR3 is TGTGCCTGGAGAGATACAGGGACGGGCACTGAAGCTTTCTTT.

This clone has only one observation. CDR3 sequence (DNA): TGCAGCGTTGGGGGGGCCTCTAGCAATCAGCCCCAGCATTTT. Its translation: CSVGGASSNQPQHF. The genes are TRBV29-1 and TRBJ1-5; D possibly corresponds to TRBD1 (6 bases). V gave up 4 bases and J gave up 0 bases, with 10 bases separating them. The CDR3 sequence is 14 residues long. CDR1 and CDR2 (germline): SQVTM, ANQGSEA.

This chain's CDR3 is CASSFGKNEQFF. The DNA of the CDR3 is TGCGCCAGCAGCTTTGGCAAGAATGAGCAGTTCTTC. V and J are TRBV5-1 and TRBJ2-1; D call uncertain. The CDR3 is made up of 12 amino acids. CDR1 is SGHRS and CDR2 is YFSETQ in the germline V gene. V gave up 2 bases and J gave up 7 bases, with 7 bases separating them.

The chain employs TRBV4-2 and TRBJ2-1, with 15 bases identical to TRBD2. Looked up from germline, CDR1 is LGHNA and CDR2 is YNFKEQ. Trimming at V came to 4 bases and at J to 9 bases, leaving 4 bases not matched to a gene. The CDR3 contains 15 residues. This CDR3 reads CASSRTSGGAGEQFF. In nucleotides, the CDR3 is TGTGCCAGCAGCCGGACTAGCGGGGGGGCCGGTGAGCAGTTCTTC.